Below are 7 T cell receptor beta chains sequenced from a single sample in a study of early T cells in non-severe SARS-CoV-2 infection (dated by TCRdb to about 2021). Receptor amplification or capture employed 5' RACE. TCRdb lists the instrument as NextSeq 500. TCRdb redid the processing of the public reads, applying fastp at Q25 and MiXCR, and retained in-frame beta chains. All rows with the same CDR3 protein become a single entry with the most common DNA and genes. The sample table records roughly 64,000 distinct CDR3 sequences; about an eighth of these occur just once. 4.2% of the sample goes to the ten largest clones. The sequenced sample was whole blood. The receptor set was obtained from an adult who was a healthcare worker with PCR-confirmed SARS-CoV-2 infection or an uninfected control (not recorded which).

The chain links TRBV29-1 to TRBJ2-7; 8 bases align to TRBD1. Germline CDR1 reads SQVTM; CDR2 reads ANQGSEA. V lost 6 bases, J lost 3 bases, and 10 bases stayed unmatched. The CDR3 runs 14 residues. The CDR3 region is CSVPGTGADYEQYF. CDR3 nucleotide sequence: TGCAGCGTGCCCGGGACAGGCGCAGACTACGAGCAGTACTTC.

This chain links TRBV5-1 with TRBJ2-7, with D unresolved. Deletions cut 4 bases from V and 3 bases from J, with 17 bases between. Germline loops: CDR1 SGHRS, CDR2 YFSETQ. The CDR3 is made up of 15 amino acids. The CDR3 protein is CASSLPESDNYEQYF. For the CDR3, the DNA is TGCGCCAGCAGCCTACCAGAAAGCGACAACTACGAGCAGTACTTC. The full variable domain, completed using reference TRBV5-1 and TRBJ2-7, is KAGVTQTPRYLIKTRGQQVTLSCSPISGHRSVSWYQQTPGQGLQFLFEYFSETQRNKGNFPGRFSGRQFSNSRSEMNVSTLELGDSALYLCASSLPESDNYEQYFGPGTRLTVT.

DNA for the CDR3: TGTGCCAGCAGTTACTCCCCACTCTGGGAAGAGAACACTGAAGCTTTCTTT. This codes for CASSYSPLWEENTEAFF. V usage is TRBV6-2 or TRBV6-3 and J usage is TRBJ1-1, with no clear D. Trimming pared 0 bases from V and 1 base from J, leaving 15 bases between. This CDR3 spans 17 amino acids. CDR1 is MNHEY, CDR2 SVGEGT, per germline.

In this sample, this clonotype turned up many times. This rearrangement joins TRBV6-5 to TRBJ2-7; the D is unclear. V lost 7 bases and J lost 4, with 8 bases in between. This CDR3 has 11 residues. Germline CDR1 MNHEY, CDR2 SVGAGI. The CDR3 DNA is TGTGCCAGCAAAGTAGGATACGAGCAGTACTTC. Its translation: CASKVGYEQYF.

Ten or more counts support this clonotype. This chain uses TRBV7-9 with TRBJ2-7; D is perhaps TRBD1 (5 bases). There are 14 residues in the CDR3. V lost 1 base to trimming and J lost 5 bases, with 12 bases between them. Per germline, CDR1 SEHNR and CDR2 FQNEAQ (reference sequence). The CDR3 DNA follows: TGTGCCAGCAGCTTAGTAGAAAGCAGGGACGAGCAGTACTTC. Residues: CASSLVESRDEQYF.

This chain joins TRBV6-2 or TRBV6-3 and TRBJ1-5; D remains ambiguous. The CDR3 covers 12 residues. The V and J ends lost 2 bases and 3 bases respectively, with 2 bases between them. Germline V lookup: CDR1 MNHEY, CDR2 SVGEGT. The chain's CDR3 is CASSYANQPQHF. As DNA, the CDR3 is TGTGCCAGCAGTTACGCCAATCAGCCCCAGCATTTT.

This clonotype was counted many times. CDR3 loop: CASSVGNSGNTIYF. CDR3 coding DNA: TGTGCCAGCAGCGTAGGGAACTCTGGAAACACCATATATTTT. The genes are TRBV9 and TRBJ1-3; D gene unclear. CDR3 length: 14 residues. The ends were cut back, 0 bases at V and 0 bases at J, with 4 bases in the middle. In germline, CDR1 is SGDLS, CDR2 YYNGEE. Full variable domain (missing parts from reference TRBV9 and TRBJ1-3): DSGVTQTPKHLITATGQRVTLRCSPRSGDLSVYWYQQSLDQGLQFLIQYYNGEERAKGNILERFSAQQFPDLHSELNLSSLELGDSALYFCASSVGNSGNTIYFGEGSWLTVV.